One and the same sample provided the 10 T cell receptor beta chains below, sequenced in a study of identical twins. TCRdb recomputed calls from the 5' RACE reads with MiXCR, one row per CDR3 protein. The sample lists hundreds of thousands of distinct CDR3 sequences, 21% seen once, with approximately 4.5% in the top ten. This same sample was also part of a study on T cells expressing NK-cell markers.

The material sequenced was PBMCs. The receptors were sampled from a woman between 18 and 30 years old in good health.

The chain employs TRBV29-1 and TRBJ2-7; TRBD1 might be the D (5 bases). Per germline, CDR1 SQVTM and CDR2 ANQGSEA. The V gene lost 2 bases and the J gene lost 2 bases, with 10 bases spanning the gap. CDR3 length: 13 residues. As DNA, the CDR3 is TGCAGCGTTGAATCCAGGGATACCTACGAGCAGTACTTC. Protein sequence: CSVESRDTYEQYF.

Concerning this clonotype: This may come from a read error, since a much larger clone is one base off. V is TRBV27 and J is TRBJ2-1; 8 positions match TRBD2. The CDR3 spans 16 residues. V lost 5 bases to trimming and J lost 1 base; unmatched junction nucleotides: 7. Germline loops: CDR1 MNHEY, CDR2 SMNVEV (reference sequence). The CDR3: CASSTRGAVSYNEQFF. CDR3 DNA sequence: TGTGCCAGCAGTACGCGGGGGGCTGTGTCCTACAATGAGCAGTTCTTC.

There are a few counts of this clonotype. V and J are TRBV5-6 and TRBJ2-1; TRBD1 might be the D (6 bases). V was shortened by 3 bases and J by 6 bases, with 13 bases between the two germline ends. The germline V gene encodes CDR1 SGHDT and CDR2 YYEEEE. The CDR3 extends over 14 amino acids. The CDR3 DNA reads TGTGCCAGCAGCTGGGGTAGGACAGTCAATGAGCAGTTCTTC. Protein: CASSWGRTVNEQFF.

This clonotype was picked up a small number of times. In DNA, the CDR3 is TGTGCCAGCAGCGCGGGGGAGGTTCCCTACAGGGAGCAGTACTTC. This translates into CASSAGEVPYREQYF. The chain employs TRBV9 and TRBJ2-7; tentatively, D is TRBD2 (6 bases). Trimming pared 3 bases from V and 7 bases from J, leaving 20 bases between. Germline V gives CDR1 SGDLS, CDR2 YYNGEE. This CDR3 is 15 amino acids long.

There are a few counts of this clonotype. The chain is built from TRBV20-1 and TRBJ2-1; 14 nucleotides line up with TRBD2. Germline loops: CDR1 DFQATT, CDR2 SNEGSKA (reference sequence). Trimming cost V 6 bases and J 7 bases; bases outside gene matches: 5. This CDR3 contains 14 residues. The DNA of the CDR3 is TGCAGTGCCCGGAGACTAGCGGGAGGGAATGAGCAGTTCTTC. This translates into CSARRLAGGNEQFF.

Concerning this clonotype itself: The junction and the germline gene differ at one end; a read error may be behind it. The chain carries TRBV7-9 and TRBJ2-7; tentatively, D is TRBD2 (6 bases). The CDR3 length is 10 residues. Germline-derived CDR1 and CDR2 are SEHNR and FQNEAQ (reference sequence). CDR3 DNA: TGTGCCAGCAGCCCTAGCGAAGACGAATTC. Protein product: CASSPSEDEF.

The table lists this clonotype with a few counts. The CDR3 is CASSLRREGLRFF. CDR3 in DNA: TGTGCCAGCAGTTTAAGGCGGGAGGGCCTTCGGTTCTTC. V usage is TRBV12-3 or TRBV12-4 and J usage is TRBJ2-1; the match to TRBD2 covers 9 bases. The CDR3 is 13 amino acids. With V trimmed by 2 bases and J by 15 bases, 8 bases remained unmatched.

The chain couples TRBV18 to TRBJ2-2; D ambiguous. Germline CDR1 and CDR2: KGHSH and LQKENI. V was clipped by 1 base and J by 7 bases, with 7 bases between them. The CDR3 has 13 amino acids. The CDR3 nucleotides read TGTGCCAGCTCACCACGGGTTAACGGGGAGCTGTTTTTT. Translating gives CASSPRVNGELFF. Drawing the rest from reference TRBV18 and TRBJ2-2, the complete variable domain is NAGVMQNPRHLVRRRGQEARLRCSPMKGHSHVYWYRQLPEEGLKFMVYLQKENIIDESGMPKERFSAEFPKEGPSILRIQQVVRGDSAAYFCASSPRVNGELFFGEGSRLTVL.

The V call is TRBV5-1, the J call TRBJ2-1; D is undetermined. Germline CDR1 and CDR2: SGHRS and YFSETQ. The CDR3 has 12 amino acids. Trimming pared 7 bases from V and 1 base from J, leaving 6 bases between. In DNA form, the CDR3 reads TGCGCCAGCTTCGGATCCTACAATGAGCAGTTCTTC. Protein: CASFGSYNEQFF.

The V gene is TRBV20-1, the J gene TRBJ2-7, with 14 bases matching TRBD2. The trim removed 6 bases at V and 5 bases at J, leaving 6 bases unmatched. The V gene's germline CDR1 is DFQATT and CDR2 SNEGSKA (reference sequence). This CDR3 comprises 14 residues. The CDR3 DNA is TGCAGTGCCCGACTAGCGGGAGGGCCGAACGAGCAGTACTTC. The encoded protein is CSARLAGGPNEQYF.